This is a list of T cell receptor beta chains from one sample in a study of cytomegalovirus exposure and HLA in healthy donors. Sequencing was performed with immunoSEQ multiplex PCR; in TCRdb, only in-frame clones are kept and a portion is missing. The sample holds some 120,000 clones, less than 20% seen once. What was sequenced was PBMCs. The receptor set was obtained from a woman aged 18-29 years in good health and CMV-seronegative. The CDR3 runs from the conserved cysteine through the conserved F or W. Fields, in order: clone size, V gene, D gene, J gene, CDR3 protein, CDR3 DNA. A D gene is named only where the DNA matches it firmly. Clone size is given for some rows only: seen once, a few or many times, or a class if the clone is expanded.

few	TRBV27	.	TRBJ1-2	CASRFEAPNYGYTF	TGTGCCAGCAGATTCGAGGCCCCTAACTATGGCTACACCTTC
.	TRBV5-1	TRBD1	TRBJ2-1	CASSLTRTGNEQFF	TGCGCCAGCAGCTTGACCCGGACAGGGAATGAGCAGTTCTTC
few	TRBV5-1	.	TRBJ1-5	CASSLEFGGMGNQPQHF	TGCGCCAGCAGCTTGGAGTTCGGGGGTATGGGCAATCAGCCCCAGCATTTT
.	TRBV5-1	TRBD2	TRBJ2-7	CASSLGLRERYEQYF	TGCGCCAGCAGCTTGGGACTGCGGGAGCGCTACGAGCAGTACTTC
.	TRBV29-1	TRBD1	TRBJ1-2	CSVEPPGGLGYTF	TGCAGCGTAGAACCTCCAGGGGGTTTGGGCTACACCTTC
.	TRBV27	TRBD2	TRBJ2-7	CASSSGSSYEQYF	TGTGCCAGCAGTAGCGGGAGCTCCTACGAGCAGTACTTC
few	TRBV19	.	TRBJ1-2	CAAARNYGYTF	TGTGCCGCGGCTCGTAACTATGGCTACACCTTC
.	TRBV28	.	TRBJ1-6	CASSLRQGKRRNSPLHF	TGTGCCAGCAGTTTACGGCAGGGGAAGAGGAGAAATTCACCCCTCCACTTT
few	TRBV4-1	.	TRBJ2-3	CASSQDESDTQYF	TGCGCCAGCAGCCAAGACGAGTCGGATACGCAGTATTTT
.	TRBV10-3	.	TRBJ1-5	CAASTDYGPQHF	TGTGCCGCCTCCACCGACTATGGTCCCCAGCATTTT
.	TRBV7-3	TRBD2	TRBJ2-3	CASSLAGGTDTQYF	TGTGCCAGCAGCTTAGCGGGGGGGACAGATACGCAGTATTTT
.	TRBV6-1	TRBD1	TRBJ1-2	CASSDRETYGYTF	TGTGCCAGCAGCGACAGGGAAACCTATGGCTACACCTTC
few	TRBV10-3	TRBD1	TRBJ2-7	CAIKGTGEDEQYF	TGTGCCATCAAAGGGACAGGGGAGGACGAGCAGTACTTC
.	TRBV7-6	.	TRBJ1-1	CASSPRGNTEAFF	TGTGCCAGCAGCCCCAGGGGGAACACTGAAGCTTTCTTT
few	TRBV7-7	TRBD2	TRBJ2-2	CASSSGGSGELFF	TGTGCCAGCAGCTCCGGGGGGTCCGGGGAGCTGTTTTTT
.	TRBV5-1	TRBD2	TRBJ2-7	CASTQTSGSYEQYF	TGCGCCAGCACCCAGACTAGCGGATCCTACGAGCAGTACTTC
.	TRBV28	.	TRBJ1-2	CASSSGGDNYGYTF	TGTGCCAGCAGTTCGGGGGGCGATAACTATGGCTACACCTTC
.	TRBV27	.	TRBJ2-2	CASTRGGELFF	TGTGCCAGCACCCGGGGGGGGGAGCTGTTTTTT
.	TRBV4-2	.	TRBJ2-7	CASSQDPGDEQYF	TGTGCCAGCAGCCAAGACCCCGGGGACGAGCAGTACTTC
few	TRBV15	.	TRBJ2-2	CATSRDPTTGELFF	TGTGCCACCAGCAGAGATCCAACTACCGGGGAGCTGTTTTTT
.	TRBV6-5	TRBD2	TRBJ2-3	CASSLGLATDTQYF	TGTGCCAGCAGCCTAGGACTAGCCACAGATACGCAGTATTTT
few	TRBV7-6	.	TRBJ2-5	CASSLQAKETQYF	TGTGCCAGCAGCTTGCAAGCTAAAGAGACCCAGTACTTC
.	TRBV6-1	.	TRBJ1-6	CASSGSRTNSPLHF	TGTGCCAGCAGCGGGAGCCGGACGAATTCACCCCTCCACTTT
.	TRBV7-9	.	TRBJ1-1	CASSLGGGTEAFF	TGTGCCAGCAGCTTAGGGGGGGGTACTGAAGCTTTCTTT
.	TRBV2	.	TRBJ2-7	CAITGEIYEQYF	TGTGCCATCACGGGGGAAATTTACGAGCAGTACTTC
few	TRBV30	.	TRBJ1-5	CAWSQGTHQPQHF	TGTGCCTGGAGCCAGGGTACCCATCAGCCCCAGCATTTT
.	TRBV7-9	TRBD1	TRBJ2-6	CASSSPTGGSSGANVLTF	TGTGCCAGCAGCTCACCAACAGGGGGGAGCTCTGGGGCCAACGTCCTGACTTTC
many	TRBV27	TRBD2	TRBJ2-5	CASSSLTSAQETQYF	TGTGCCAGCAGTAGCCTGACTAGCGCGCAAGAGACCCAGTACTTC
.	TRBV10-3	.	TRBJ2-1	CAIRKTGEIYNEQFF	TGTGCCATCAGGAAGACAGGAGAGATTTACAATGAGCAGTTCTTC
few	TRBV7-6	.	TRBJ2-7	CASSSVRGGEQYF	TGTGCCAGCAGCTCCGTCAGGGGCGGCGAGCAGTACTTC
few	TRBV19	.	TRBJ2-6	CASSKAGDRRVSGANVLTF	TGTGCCAGTAGTAAAGCGGGCGACAGAAGAGTCTCTGGGGCCAACGTCCTGACTTTC
.	TRBV25-1	.	TRBJ1-2	CASSEYMWGGGYTF	TGTGCCAGCAGTGAATATATGTGGGGAGGCGGCTACACCTTC
.	TRBV5-4	TRBD2	TRBJ2-5	CASSLLTSGETQYF	TGTGCCAGCAGCTTGCTAACTAGCGGGGAGACCCAGTACTTC
.	TRBV6-6	.	TRBJ1-5	CASSYTGNQPQHF	TGTGCCAGCAGTTACACAGGCAATCAGCCCCAGCATTTT
.	TRBV28	.	TRBJ1-2	CASSTWGQGALSTF	.
few	TRBV2	.	TRBJ2-7	CASLAAVYEQYF	TGTGCCAGCTTGGCGGCAGTCTACGAGCAGTACTTC
.	TRBV5-1	TRBD2	TRBJ2-1	CASSSISGLTYNEQFF	TGCGCCAGCAGTTCTATTAGCGGGCTGACCTACAATGAGCAGTTCTTC
.	TRBV28	.	TRBJ1-2	CASTRDVGGGYTF	TGTGCCAGCACCCGGGACGTCGGGGGTGGCTACACCTTC
.	TRBV28	TRBD1	TRBJ1-6	CASRDRRNFLNSPLHF	TGTGCCAGCAGGGACAGGCGGAACTTTCTGAATTCACCCCTCCACTTT
.	TRBV18	TRBD2	TRBJ2-1	CASSPLLAGDEQFF	TGTGCCAGCTCACCCCTACTAGCGGGGGATGAGCAGTTCTTC
few	TRBV19	TRBD1	TRBJ2-1	CASSPNRGNWWDEQFF	TGTGCCAGTAGTCCAAACAGGGGGAATTGGTGGGATGAGCAGTTCTTC
.	TRBV15	TRBD1	TRBJ2-2	CATSRTRGSGELFF	TGTGCCACCAGCAGAACCAGGGGGTCCGGGGAGCTGTTTTTT
few	TRBV2	.	TRBJ1-3	CASSADRSSGNTIYF	TGTGCCAGCAGCGCCGACAGGAGCTCTGGAAACACCATATATTTT
.	TRBV28	.	TRBJ2-5	CASMGGAVWVGETQYF	TGTGCCAGCATGGGGGGGGCCGTCTGGGTAGGAGAGACCCAGTACTTC
.	TRBV5-5	TRBD1	TRBJ1-2	CASSLDRTGNYGYTF	TGTGCCAGCAGCTTGGATAGGACAGGCAACTATGGCTACACCTTC
few	TRBV9	.	TRBJ1-2	CASSVSTGTKYGYTF	TGTGCCAGCAGCGTCAGTACCGGGACAAAGTATGGCTACACCTTC
few	TRBV5-1	TRBD1	TRBJ2-7	CASSLGTGGYEQYF	TGCGCCAGCAGCTTGGGGACAGGGGGCTACGAGCAGTACTTC
.	TRBV19	TRBD2	TRBJ2-3	CASSILAGGSTDTQYF	TGTGCCAGTAGTATACTAGCGGGGGGATCCACAGATACGCAGTATTTT
.	TRBV30	TRBD1	TRBJ1-2	CAWSAGGRYGYTF	TGTGCCTGGAGTGCAGGGGGTCGATATGGCTACACCTTC
few	TRBV27	.	TRBJ1-3	CASSPGVLRNTIYF	TGTGCCAGCAGCCCCGGGGTACTTAGGAACACCATATATTTT
.	TRBV28	.	TRBJ2-7	CAIWGRYEQYF	TGTGCCATCTGGGGGAGGTACGAGCAGTACTTC
few	TRBV7-2	TRBD1	TRBJ1-1	CASSPGPHRDRVLNTEAFF	TGTGCCAGCTCCCCGGGTCCGCACCGGGACAGAGTATTGAACACTGAAGCTTTCTTT
few	TRBV30	.	TRBJ1-4	CAWSVPGMSNEKLFF	TGTGCCTGGAGTGTACCGGGGATGAGTAATGAAAAACTGTTTTTT
.	TRBV27	.	TRBJ2-3	CASSSGQTYTDTQYF	TGTGCCAGCAGTTCCGGACAGACCTACACAGATACGCAGTATTTT
few	TRBV19	.	TRBJ2-1	CASSPTITDEQFF	TGTGCCAGTAGCCCAACAATCACCGATGAGCAGTTCTTC
.	TRBV7-3	TRBD2	TRBJ2-7	CASSFSGRADEQYF	TGTGCCAGCAGCTTTAGCGGGAGGGCCGACGAGCAGTACTTC
few	TRBV6-8	.	TRBJ1-5	CASSHVEVHQPQHF	TGTGCCAGCAGCCACGTAGAGGTCCATCAGCCCCAGCATTTT